A selection of T cell receptor beta chains follows, all from one sample in a study of OX40 agonist ivuxolimab in advanced cancers. Profiled with immunoSEQ multiplex PCR; TCRdb holds only in-frame clones, not every one. The sample contains about 83,000 clones, approximately 90% of which appear only once. Material: CD4+ or CD8+ T cells sorted from blood, obtained in a trial of the OX40 agonist ivuxolimab. Receptor source: an adult with an advanced solid tumor such as melanoma, head and neck, liver or kidney cancer. Both conserved end residues are part of each CDR3. Each record gives: CDR3 length, clone size, D gene, V gene, J gene, CDR3 protein, CDR3 DNA. A D gene is named only where the DNA matches it firmly. For some rows the clone size is stated as once, few or many, or as a class when expanded; others skip it.

CDR3 length: 12; clone size: .; D gene: .; V gene: TRBV6-1; J gene: TRBJ1-1; CDR3 protein: CASSDISLEAFF; CDR3 DNA: TGTGCCAGCAGTGACATTAGCCTCGAAGCTTTCTTT
CDR3 length: 17; clone size: .; D gene: .; V gene: TRBV5-6; J gene: TRBJ1-1; CDR3 protein: CASSLGWFLTMNTEAFF; CDR3 DNA: TGTGCCAGCAGCTTGGGCTGGTTCCTAACTATGAACACTGAAGCTTTCTTT
CDR3 length: 13; clone size: .; D gene: TRBD1; V gene: TRBV4-3; J gene: TRBJ1-1; CDR3 protein: CASSYTGATEAFF; CDR3 DNA: TGCGCCAGCAGCTACACAGGGGCGACTGAAGCTTTCTTT
CDR3 length: 13; clone size: few; D gene: .; V gene: TRBV6-1; J gene: TRBJ1-1; CDR3 protein: CASSEGRDNEAFF; CDR3 DNA: TGTGCCAGCAGTGAAGGCAGGGATAATGAAGCTTTCTTT
CDR3 length: 16; clone size: .; D gene: TRBD2; V gene: TRBV9; J gene: TRBJ2-3; CDR3 protein: CASSVEGLAGTDTQYF; CDR3 DNA: TGTGCCAGCAGCGTAGAGGGACTAGCGGGCACAGATACGCAGTATTTT
CDR3 length: 15; clone size: .; D gene: .; V gene: TRBV7-7; J gene: TRBJ2-5; CDR3 protein: CASSLGGALQETQYF; CDR3 DNA: TGTGCCAGCAGCTTGGGGGGGGCCCTCCAAGAGACCCAGTACTTC
CDR3 length: 16; clone size: .; D gene: .; V gene: TRBV4-3; J gene: TRBJ1-4; CDR3 protein: CASSRDTGRTNEKLFF; CDR3 DNA: TGCGCCAGCAGCCGGGATACAGGGCGAACTAATGAAAAACTGTTTTTT
CDR3 length: 15; clone size: .; D gene: .; V gene: TRBV5-1; J gene: TRBJ1-1; CDR3 protein: CASSWAMRGDTEAFF; CDR3 DNA: TGCGCCAGCAGCTGGGCCATGAGGGGGGACACTGAAGCTTTCTTT
CDR3 length: 13; clone size: .; D gene: .; V gene: TRBV7-9; J gene: TRBJ2-7; CDR3 protein: CASSFGTAYEQYF; CDR3 DNA: TGTGCCAGCAGCTTCGGGACTGCCTACGAGCAGTACTTC
CDR3 length: 13; clone size: once; D gene: .; V gene: TRBV11-2; J gene: TRBJ1-1; CDR3 protein: CASSSEWGTEAFF; CDR3 DNA: TGTGCCAGCAGCTCAGAGTGGGGCACTGAAGCTTTCTTT
CDR3 length: 15; clone size: .; D gene: .; V gene: TRBV7-8; J gene: TRBJ2-7; CDR3 protein: CASSSGRIGGYEQYF; CDR3 DNA: TGTGCCAGCAGCTCGGGACGTATAGGGGGATACGAGCAGTACTTC
CDR3 length: 16; clone size: .; D gene: .; V gene: TRBV4-3; J gene: TRBJ2-7; CDR3 protein: CASSQDRGRYSYEQYF; CDR3 DNA: TGCGCCAGCAGCCAAGATAGGGGCCGATACTCCTACGAGCAGTACTTC
CDR3 length: 17; clone size: .; D gene: TRBD2; V gene: TRBV27; J gene: TRBJ2-1; CDR3 protein: CASSLTSGGFSYNEQFF; CDR3 DNA: TGTGCCAGCAGTTTAACTAGCGGGGGTTTCTCCTACAATGAGCAGTTCTTC
CDR3 length: 15; clone size: .; D gene: .; V gene: TRBV5-4; J gene: TRBJ2-1; CDR3 protein: CASSFGDSSYNEQFF; CDR3 DNA: TGTGCCAGCAGCTTTGGGGATAGCTCCTACAATGAGCAGTTCTTC
CDR3 length: 15; clone size: .; D gene: .; V gene: TRBV5-1; J gene: TRBJ1-2; CDR3 protein: CASSPGPGADYGYTF; CDR3 DNA: TGCGCCAGCAGCCCGGGCCCGGGGGCGGACTATGGCTACACCTTC
CDR3 length: 15; clone size: .; D gene: TRBD2; V gene: TRBV7-9; J gene: TRBJ2-7; CDR3 protein: CASSSAWTREEEQYF; CDR3 DNA: TGTGCCAGCAGCTCCGCCTGGACCCGGGAGGAAGAGCAGTACTTC
CDR3 length: 16; clone size: .; D gene: TRBD1; V gene: TRBV27; J gene: TRBJ2-7; CDR3 protein: CASSLSVQGGSYEQYF; CDR3 DNA: TGTGCCAGCAGTTTATCGGTACAGGGGGGTTCCTACGAGCAGTACTTC
CDR3 length: 14; clone size: .; D gene: TRBD1; V gene: TRBV10-2; J gene: TRBJ2-1; CDR3 protein: CATVDRGLGNEQFF; CDR3 DNA: TGCGCCACCGTGGACAGGGGGCTAGGTAATGAGCAGTTCTTC
CDR3 length: 14; clone size: .; D gene: .; V gene: TRBV27; J gene: TRBJ1-6; CDR3 protein: CASRPGVPNSPLHF; CDR3 DNA: TGTGCCAGCAGACCAGGAGTGCCGAATTCACCCCTCCACTTT
CDR3 length: 15; clone size: medium-sized; D gene: .; V gene: TRBV6-1; J gene: TRBJ2-1; CDR3 protein: CASSGEGGSYNEQFF; CDR3 DNA: TGTGCCAGCAGTGGAGAGGGTGGGTCCTACAATGAGCAGTTCTTC
CDR3 length: 15; clone size: once; D gene: TRBD1; V gene: TRBV5-6; J gene: TRBJ1-3; CDR3 protein: CASTYATGAGNTIYF; CDR3 DNA: TGTGCCAGCACCTATGCGACAGGGGCTGGAAACACCATATATTTT
CDR3 length: 13; clone size: .; D gene: .; V gene: TRBV5-5; J gene: TRBJ1-5; CDR3 protein: CASSGTPVQPQHF; CDR3 DNA: TGTGCCAGCAGCGGGACTCCCGTTCAGCCCCAGCATTTT
CDR3 length: 15; clone size: .; D gene: TRBD1; V gene: TRBV6-6; J gene: TRBJ2-7; CDR3 protein: CASSHGQDLTYEQYF; CDR3 DNA: TGTGCCAGCAGTCACGGACAGGACCTAACCTACGAGCAGTACTTC
CDR3 length: 14; clone size: few; D gene: TRBD1; V gene: TRBV9; J gene: TRBJ1-1; CDR3 protein: CASSEKGGNTEAFF; CDR3 DNA: TGTGCCAGCAGCGAGAAAGGGGGCAACACTGAAGCTTTCTTT
CDR3 length: 18; clone size: .; D gene: TRBD1; V gene: TRBV5-1; J gene: TRBJ1-2; CDR3 protein: CASSLDPGGSPGGSGYTF; CDR3 DNA: TGCGCCAGCAGCTTGGACCCCGGAGGCTCCCCAGGGGGCAGTGGCTACACCTTC
CDR3 length: 12; clone size: .; D gene: .; V gene: TRBV9; J gene: TRBJ2-1; CDR3 protein: CASSVGTDEQFF; CDR3 DNA: TGTGCCAGCAGCGTAGGGACGGATGAGCAGTTCTTC
CDR3 length: 18; clone size: .; D gene: TRBD1; V gene: TRBV29-1; J gene: TRBJ1-2; CDR3 protein: CSVDTGRGLNIPDYGYTF; CDR3 DNA: TGCAGCGTTGATACCGGCAGGGGGCTTAATATTCCTGACTATGGCTACACCTTC
CDR3 length: 17; clone size: .; D gene: .; V gene: TRBV5-1; J gene: TRBJ1-3; CDR3 protein: CASSLSAEFSSGNTIYF; CDR3 DNA: TGCGCCAGCAGCTTGTCAGCAGAGTTCAGCTCTGGAAACACCATATATTTT
CDR3 length: 12; clone size: .; D gene: .; V gene: TRBV13; J gene: TRBJ2-7; CDR3 protein: CASSLGSYEQYF; CDR3 DNA: TGTGCCAGCAGCTTAGGCTCCTACGAGCAGTACTTC
CDR3 length: 14; clone size: once; D gene: TRBD2; V gene: TRBV6-5; J gene: TRBJ2-1; CDR3 protein: CASSYHLPSGVQFF; CDR3 DNA: TGTGCCAGCAGCTACCACCTTCCCAGCGGGGTCCAGTTCTTC
CDR3 length: 13; clone size: .; D gene: .; V gene: TRBV6-5; J gene: TRBJ2-1; CDR3 protein: CASSYSPANEQFF; CDR3 DNA: TGTGCCAGCAGTTACTCCCCCGCCAATGAGCAGTTCTTC
CDR3 length: 14; clone size: .; D gene: .; V gene: TRBV5-6; J gene: TRBJ2-7; CDR3 protein: CASSLGAVIYEQYF; CDR3 DNA: TGTGCCAGCAGCTTGGGGGCGGTTATCTACGAGCAGTACTTC
CDR3 length: 15; clone size: .; D gene: .; V gene: TRBV7-9; J gene: TRBJ2-7; CDR3 protein: CASSQGTIPSYEQYF; CDR3 DNA: TGTGCCAGCAGCCAGGGGACGATTCCTTCCTACGAGCAGTACTTC
CDR3 length: 17; clone size: .; D gene: .; V gene: TRBV6-7; J gene: TRBJ2-3; CDR3 protein: CASSYSPGLPRADTQYF; CDR3 DNA: TGTGCCAGCAGTTATTCCCCGGGACTCCCTCGGGCAGATACGCAGTATTTT
CDR3 length: 17; clone size: .; D gene: .; V gene: TRBV5-5; J gene: TRBJ2-2; CDR3 protein: CASSSSAGARYTGELFF; CDR3 DNA: TGTGCCAGCAGCTCATCCGCGGGGGCGCGGTATACCGGGGAGCTGTTTTTT
CDR3 length: 15; clone size: .; D gene: .; V gene: TRBV9; J gene: TRBJ1-2; CDR3 protein: CASSADGGGNYGYTF; CDR3 DNA: TGTGCCAGCAGCGCCGACGGTGGGGGGAACTATGGCTACACCTTC
CDR3 length: 13; clone size: .; D gene: TRBD1; V gene: TRBV13; J gene: TRBJ2-5; CDR3 protein: CASSMDRAVTQYF; CDR3 DNA: TGTGCCAGCAGCATGGACAGGGCTGTGACCCAGTACTTC